This passage covers 12 T cell receptor beta chains from one sample sequenced in a study of vaccination and CD4 T cells after COVID-19. The treatment denotes: approximately 11-day PBMC culture with coronavirus spike peptide pools or control peptides (ViraFEST assay). Cultured CD4+ T-cell DNA underwent Oncomine TCR Beta short-read sequencing. TCRdb redid the calling of the PCR reads with MiXCR, one entry per CDR3 protein. The sample has around 5,900 distinct CDR3 sequences; around 70% are singletons. What these receptors recognize is not known. Input material: CD4+ T cells from blood, cultured in vitro. The receptors here all came from a human donor who had recovered from COVID-19.

The V and J genes are TRBV6-1 and TRBJ1-1; D is ambiguous. CDR3 length: 14 residues. The germline V gene has CDR1 MNHNS and CDR2 SASEGT. V was cut by 6 bases and J by 12 bases, with 23 bases left in between. The DNA of the CDR3 is TGTGCCAGCAGCGGCTTACAGCGCCCGCCGATGTCTTTCTTT. Protein sequence: CASSGLQRPPMSFF.

V usage is TRBV10-3 and J usage is TRBJ1-6; D uncertain. This CDR3 region has 16 residues. V was shortened by 0 bases and J by 3 bases, with 9 bases between the two germline ends. Germline CDR1 and CDR2: ENHRY and SYGVKD. CDR3 sequence reads: CAISESPQDYNSPLHF. CDR3 nucleotide sequence: TGTGCCATCAGTGAGTCTCCGCAAGACTATAATTCACCCCTCCACTTT.

This clonotype was counted only a few times. The V gene is TRBV20-1, the J gene TRBJ2-5; no definite D call. V was clipped by 4 bases and J by 7 bases, with 7 bases between them. The CDR3 covers 10 residues. Germline CDR1 reads DFQATT; CDR2 reads SNEGSKA (reference sequence). In nucleotides, the CDR3 is TGCAGTGCTAAACTCGGGACCCAGTACTTC. This sequence encodes CSAKLGTQYF.

The rearrangement joins TRBV20-1 to TRBJ2-5; no firm D call. CDR3 length equals 13 residues. Germline V gene sequence: CDR1 DFQATT, CDR2 SNEGSKA (reference sequence). Trimming took off 3 bases at V and 1 base at J, with 9 bases between the two ends. Here the CDR3 DNA reads TGCAGTGCTAGGCTTCGGGTCCAAGAGACCCAGTACTTC. This encodes CSARLRVQETQYF.

The rearrangement joins TRBV27 to TRBJ2-1, with D perhaps assigned TRBD1 or TRBD2 (7 bases each). V gave up 5 bases and J gave up 8 bases, with 22 bases separating them. The CDR3 length is 16 residues. Germline values: CDR1 MNHEY, CDR2 SMNVEV (reference sequence). The CDR3 loop reads CASSILGGGIIDEQFF. The CDR3 DNA is TGTGCCAGCAGTATCTTGGGAGGGGGCATTATTGATGAGCAGTTCTTC.

This clonotype was seen a handful of times. Here the CDR3 DNA reads TGCAGCGTTGCGAATCTCGATCAGCCCCAGCATTTT. Translating it yields CSVANLDQPQHF. This chain links TRBV29-1 with TRBJ1-5; D ambiguous. The germline V and J ends were trimmed by 4 bases and 5 bases, with 9 bases remaining between them. Looked up from germline, CDR1 is SQVTM and CDR2 is ANQGSEA. The CDR3 is 12 residues long. Complete variable domain (other parts from reference TRBV29-1 and TRBJ1-5): SAVISQKPSRDICQRGTSLTIQCQVDSQVTMMFWYRQQPGQSLTLIATANQGSEATYESGFVIDKFPISRPNLTFSTLTVSNMSPEDSSIYLCSVANLDQPQHFGDGTRLSIL.

The chain links TRBV7-2 to TRBJ1-1, with D maybe TRBD1 (5 bases). Trimming left V 3 bases short and J 5 bases short, with 16 bases between. The CDR3 consists of 15 residues. Germline loops: CDR1 SGHTA, CDR2 FQGNSA. CDR3 in DNA: TGTGCCAGCAGCTTCAGGGTTCCAGTTGGGACTGAAGCTTTCTTT. Translated, it gives CASSFRVPVGTEAFF.

This chain connects TRBV19 to TRBJ1-1; a possible D gene is TRBD1 (5 bases). The CDR3 length is 14 residues. The germline V and J ends were trimmed by 7 bases and 4 bases, with 16 bases remaining between them. CDR1 is LNHDA and CDR2 is SQIVND in the germline V gene (reference sequence). CDR3 sequence (DNA): TGTGCCAGTACCCCAGATCGGGGGTCCACTGAAGCTTTCTTT. This translates into CASTPDRGSTEAFF.

This chain uses TRBV20-1 with TRBJ1-1; possibly TRBD1 for D (5 bases). Germline CDR1 reads DFQATT; CDR2 reads SNEGSKA (reference sequence). The CDR3 is 13 residues long. Trimming removed 6 bases from V and 6 bases from J, with 17 bases in between. CDR3 DNA: TGCAGTGCCTTTGTATTCGGGGGGGCTGAAGCTTTCTTT. Amino acid sequence: CSAFVFGGAEAFF.

By proportion, this clonotype is large (0.1 to 1%). The rearrangement links TRBV7-8 to TRBJ1-2; 7 positions agree with TRBD1. J was trimmed by 7 bases and V by 3 bases; bases with no gene match: 8. The CDR3 runs to 14 residues. The germline CDR1 and CDR2 sequences are SGHVS and FQNEAQ. This CDR3 reads CASSFDREFSGYTF. In DNA form, the CDR3 reads TGTGCCAGCAGCTTTGACAGGGAGTTTAGTGGCTACACCTTC.

V is TRBV24-1 and J is TRBJ2-3, with 8 bases that match TRBD2. V was pared by 9 bases and J by 4 bases, with 8 bases of the junction left unmatched. CDR1 is KGHDR and CDR2 is SFDVKD in the germline V gene. CDR3 length: 14 amino acids. As DNA, the CDR3 is TGTGCCACCGGAGCAGCGGGGGCCCCAGATACGCAGTATTTT. It specifies CATGAAGAPDTQYF.

The chain recombines TRBV10-3 with TRBJ1-1, with D unclear. Between the trimmed V and J ends, which lost 3 bases and 7 bases, there was a span of 21 bases. Germline CDR1 ENHRY, CDR2 SYGVKD. The CDR3 contains 16 residues. CDR3 loop: CAISERLRRSGIEAFF. DNA of the CDR3: TGTGCCATCAGTGAACGGTTGAGACGGTCGGGTATTGAAGCTTTCTTT.